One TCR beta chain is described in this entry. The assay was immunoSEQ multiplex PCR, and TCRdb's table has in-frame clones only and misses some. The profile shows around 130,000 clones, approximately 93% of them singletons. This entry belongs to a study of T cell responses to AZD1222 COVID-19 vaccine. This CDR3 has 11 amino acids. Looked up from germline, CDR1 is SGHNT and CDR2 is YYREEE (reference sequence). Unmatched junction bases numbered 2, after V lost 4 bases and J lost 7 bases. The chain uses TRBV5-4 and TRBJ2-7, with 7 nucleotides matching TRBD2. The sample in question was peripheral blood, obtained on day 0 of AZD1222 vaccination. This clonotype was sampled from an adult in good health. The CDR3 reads CASSLGGEQYF. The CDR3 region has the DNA TGTGCCAGCAGCCTGGGGGGGGAGCAGTACTTC.